This T cell receptor (beta chain) was recorded in a study of shared clonotypes between healthy human individuals. All donors were Caucasian adults living in Nashville, Tennessee. When samples were unsorted, tens of millions of PBMCs were used for genomic DNA. Every subset had its genomic DNA shared out evenly among several immunoSEQ plates. The team ran DNA from unsorted PBMCs on ten immunoSEQ deep assay plates for sequencing. Method: immunoSEQ multiplex PCR; TCRdb's copy keeps in-frame clones and lacks some. The sample consists of hundreds of thousands of clones, roughly 77% of them appearing once. This receptor was obtained from a woman aged 40-49 years in good health. Some clones in this sample may be carry-over from other donors' samples. Material: PBMCs.

DNA of the CDR3: TGTGCCAGCAGTCCGGGGACAAGTACTGAAGCTTTCTTT. Translating gives CASSPGTSTEAFF. The chain couples TRBV28 to TRBJ1-1, with D maybe TRBD1 (6 bases). The CDR3 extends over 13 amino acids. V lost 5 bases to trimming and J lost 5 bases, with 12 bases between them. CDR1 and CDR2 from the germline V gene are MDHEN and SYDVKM.